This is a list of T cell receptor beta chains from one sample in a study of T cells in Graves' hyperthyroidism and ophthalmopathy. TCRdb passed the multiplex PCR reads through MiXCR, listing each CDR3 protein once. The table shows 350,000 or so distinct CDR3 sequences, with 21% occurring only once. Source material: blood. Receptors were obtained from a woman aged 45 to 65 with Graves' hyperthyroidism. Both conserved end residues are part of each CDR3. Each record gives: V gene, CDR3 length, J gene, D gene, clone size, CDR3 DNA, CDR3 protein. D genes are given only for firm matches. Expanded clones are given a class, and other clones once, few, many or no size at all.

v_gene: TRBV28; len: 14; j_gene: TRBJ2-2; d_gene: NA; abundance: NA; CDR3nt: TGTGCCAGCAGTTCCGGACAGTTCACCGGGGAGCTGTTTTTT; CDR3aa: CASSSGQFTGELFF
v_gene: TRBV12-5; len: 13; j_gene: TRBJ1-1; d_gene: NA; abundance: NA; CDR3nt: TGTGCTAGTGGGATGGGGTTCGGCACTGACGCTTTCTTT; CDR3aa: CASGMGFGTDAFF
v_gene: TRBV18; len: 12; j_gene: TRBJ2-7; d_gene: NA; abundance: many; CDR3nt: TGTGCCAGCTCATCAGGGCAGGGGGAGCAGTACTTC; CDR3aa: CASSSGQGEQYF
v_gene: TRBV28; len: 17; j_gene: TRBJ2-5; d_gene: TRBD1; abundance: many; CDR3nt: TGTGCCAGCAGTTTTTTTTCGGCTGGACAGGGGCAAGAGACCCAGTACTTC; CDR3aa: CASSFFSAGQGQETQYF
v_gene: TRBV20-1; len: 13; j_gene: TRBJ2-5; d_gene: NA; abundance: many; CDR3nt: TGCAGTGCTCGACGGGGGTTCCAAGAGACCCAGTACTTC; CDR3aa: CSARRGFQETQYF
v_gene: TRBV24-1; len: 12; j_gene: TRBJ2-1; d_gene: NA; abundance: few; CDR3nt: TGTGCCACCAAAACAGGAGTGGGCGAGCAGTTCTTC; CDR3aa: CATKTGVGEQFF
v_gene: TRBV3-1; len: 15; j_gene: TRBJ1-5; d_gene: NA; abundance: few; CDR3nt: TGTGCCAGCAGCCAAGGTCCGGGGGCGGGTCAGCCCCAGCATTTT; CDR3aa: CASSQGPGAGQPQHF
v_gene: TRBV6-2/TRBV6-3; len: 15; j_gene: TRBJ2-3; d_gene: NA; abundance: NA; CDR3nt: TGTGCCAGCACTCTACGACAGGCCCTCACAGATACGCAGTATTTT; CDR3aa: CASTLRQALTDTQYF
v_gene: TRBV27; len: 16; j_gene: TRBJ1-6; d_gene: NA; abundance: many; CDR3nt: TGTGCCAGCAGTTTATCAGTCGAGGGACGGAGTTCACCCCTCCACTTT; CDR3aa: CASSLSVEGRSSPLHF
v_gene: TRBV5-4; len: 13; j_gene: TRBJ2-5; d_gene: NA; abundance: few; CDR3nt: TGTGCCAGCAGCTTCACTTTCCAAGAGACCCAGTACTTC; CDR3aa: CASSFTFQETQYF
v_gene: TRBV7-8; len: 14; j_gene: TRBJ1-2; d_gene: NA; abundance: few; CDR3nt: TGTGCCAGCAGCTTCCCAGGCTCTAACTATGGCTACACCTTC; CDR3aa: CASSFPGSNYGYTF
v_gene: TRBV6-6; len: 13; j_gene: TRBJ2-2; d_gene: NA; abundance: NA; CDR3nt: TGTGCCAGCAGTTACTTGGAGTTCGGGGAGCTGTTTTTT; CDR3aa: CASSYLEFGELFF
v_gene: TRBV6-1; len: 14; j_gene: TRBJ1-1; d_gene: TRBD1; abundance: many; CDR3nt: TGTGCCGCAGTCTTCGAGAGGGGGCCAACTGAAGCTTTCTTT; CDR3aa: CAAVFERGPTEAFF
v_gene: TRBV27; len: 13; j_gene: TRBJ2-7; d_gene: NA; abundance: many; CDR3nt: TGTGCCAGCAGTCCCCGGTTAACCTACGAGCAGTACTTC; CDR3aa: CASSPRLTYEQYF
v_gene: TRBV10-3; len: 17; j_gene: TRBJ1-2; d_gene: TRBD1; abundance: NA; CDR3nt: TGTGCCATCAGTGAGTCGGGCACAGGGGGACGGGGCTATGGCTACACCTTC; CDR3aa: CAISESGTGGRGYGYTF
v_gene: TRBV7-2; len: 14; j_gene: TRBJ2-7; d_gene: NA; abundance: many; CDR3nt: TGTGCCAGCAGCACCGGGGCGCAGGGGTACGAGCAGTACTTC; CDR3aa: CASSTGAQGYEQYF
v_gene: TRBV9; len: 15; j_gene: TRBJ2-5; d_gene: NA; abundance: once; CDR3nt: TGTGCCGGCAGCGTAGATGTAGGTTTGTCGACGACCCAGTACTTC; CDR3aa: CAGSVDVGLSTTQYF
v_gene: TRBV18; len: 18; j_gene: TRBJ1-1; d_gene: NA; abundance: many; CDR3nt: TGTGCCAGCTCACCACGCCGGGACAAGGTCTTAGGGAACACTGAAGCTTTCTTT; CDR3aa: CASSPRRDKVLGNTEAFF
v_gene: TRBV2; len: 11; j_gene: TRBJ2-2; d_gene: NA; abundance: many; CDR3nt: TGTGCCAGCAGGGTCACCGGGGAGCTGTTTTTT; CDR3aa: CASRVTGELFF
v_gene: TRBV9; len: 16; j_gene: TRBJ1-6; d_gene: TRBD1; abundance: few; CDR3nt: TGTGCCAGCAGCGTAGGGGACAGAAAAATTAATTCACCCCTCCACTTT; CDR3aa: CASSVGDRKINSPLHF
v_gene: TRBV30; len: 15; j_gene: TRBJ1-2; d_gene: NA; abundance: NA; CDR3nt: TGTGCCTGGAGTGTGGGGGACCCGGAGGCATATGGCTACACCTTC; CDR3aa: CAWSVGDPEAYGYTF
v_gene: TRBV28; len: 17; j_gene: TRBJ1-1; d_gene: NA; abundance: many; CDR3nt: TGTGCCAGCAGTTTACCTACTCGTGCGGGCATGAACACTGAAGCTTTCTTT; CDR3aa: CASSLPTRAGMNTEAFF
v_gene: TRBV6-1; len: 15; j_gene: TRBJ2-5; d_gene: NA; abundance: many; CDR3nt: TGTGCCAGCAGTCCGGGGACGGCGGATCGGGAGACCCAGTACTTC; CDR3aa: CASSPGTADRETQYF
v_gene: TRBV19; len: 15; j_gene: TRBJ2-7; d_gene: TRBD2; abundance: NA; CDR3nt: TGTGCCAGTAGTGTCGGGACTAGCGGGAGATACGAGCAGTACTTC; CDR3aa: CASSVGTSGRYEQYF
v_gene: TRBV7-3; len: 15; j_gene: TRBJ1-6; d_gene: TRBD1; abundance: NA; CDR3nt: TGTGCCAGCAGCTCCCTGGACAGGGGTAAATCACCCCTCCACTTT; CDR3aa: CASSSLDRGKSPLHF
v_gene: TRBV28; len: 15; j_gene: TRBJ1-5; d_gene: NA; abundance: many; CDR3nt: TGTGCCAGCAGTTGGGGCCCATTCGAGGTTCAGCCCCAGCATTTT; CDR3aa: CASSWGPFEVQPQHF
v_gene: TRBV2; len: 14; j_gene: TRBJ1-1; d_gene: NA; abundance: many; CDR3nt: TGTGCCAGCGGACCGCTGAGGGGTGACACTGAAGCTTTCTTT; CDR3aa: CASGPLRGDTEAFF
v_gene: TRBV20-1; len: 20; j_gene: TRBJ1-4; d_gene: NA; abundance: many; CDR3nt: TGCAGTGCTAGAGTCCTCCCGGGCCCAAACCTACCCGCAACTAATGAAAAACTGTTTTTT; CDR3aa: CSARVLPGPNLPATNEKLFF
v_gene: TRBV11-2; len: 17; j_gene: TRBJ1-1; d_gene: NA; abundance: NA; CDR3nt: TGTGCCAGCAGCTCCCTTAGCGGGGGGGGTCGGAACACTGAAGCTTTCTTT; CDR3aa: CASSSLSGGGRNTEAFF
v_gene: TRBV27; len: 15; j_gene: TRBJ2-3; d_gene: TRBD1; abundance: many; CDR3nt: TGTGCCAGCAGTTTCCGACAGGGAAGCACAGATACGCAGTATTTT; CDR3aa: CASSFRQGSTDTQYF
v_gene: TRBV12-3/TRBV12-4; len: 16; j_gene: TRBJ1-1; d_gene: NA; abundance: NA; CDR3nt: TGTGCCAGCAGTTTTAATCCCCCCCGAAAAGACACTGAAGCTTTCTTT; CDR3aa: CASSFNPPRKDTEAFF
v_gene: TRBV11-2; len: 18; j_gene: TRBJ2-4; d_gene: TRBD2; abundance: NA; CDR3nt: TGTGCCAGCAGCCCGAGGGTAGCGGGGGGGCTTGGCAAAAACATTCAGTACTTC; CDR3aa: CASSPRVAGGLGKNIQYF
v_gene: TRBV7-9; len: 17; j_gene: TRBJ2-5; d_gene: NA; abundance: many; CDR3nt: TGTGCCAGCAGCCCTCGCTTATGGGACTCCGGAGGGAAGACCCAGTACTTC; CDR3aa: CASSPRLWDSGGKTQYF
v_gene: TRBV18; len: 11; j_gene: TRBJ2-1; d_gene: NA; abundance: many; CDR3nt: TGTGCCAGCTCAACAATGTATGAGCAGTTCTTC; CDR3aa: CASSTMYEQFF
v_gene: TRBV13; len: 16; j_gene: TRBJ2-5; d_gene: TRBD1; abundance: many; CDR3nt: TGTGCCAGCAGCTCTCATTCGGGACAGGCGGGAGAGACCCAGTACTTC; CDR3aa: CASSSHSGQAGETQYF
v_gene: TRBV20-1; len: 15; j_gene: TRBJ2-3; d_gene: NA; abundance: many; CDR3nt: TGCAGTGCTAGAAGTTCTGCGGGAACGGCAGATACGCAGTATTTT; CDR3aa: CSARSSAGTADTQYF
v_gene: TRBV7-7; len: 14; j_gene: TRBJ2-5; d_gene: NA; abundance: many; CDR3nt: TGTGCTAGCAGCGCGGGACAGCCCCAAGAGACCCAGTACTTC; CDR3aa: CASSAGQPQETQYF
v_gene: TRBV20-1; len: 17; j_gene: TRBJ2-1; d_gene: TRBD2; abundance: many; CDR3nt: TGCAGTGCTAGAGATCGGGCTAGCGGGGTGTTCTACAATGAGCAGTTCTTC; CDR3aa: CSARDRASGVFYNEQFF
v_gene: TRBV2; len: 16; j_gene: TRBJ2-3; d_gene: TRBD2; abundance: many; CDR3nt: TGTGCCAGCAGTGACCCCTTCGGGGGGTTCACAGATACGCAGTATTTT; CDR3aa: CASSDPFGGFTDTQYF
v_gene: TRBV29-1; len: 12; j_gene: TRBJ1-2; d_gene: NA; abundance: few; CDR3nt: TGCAGCGTTGCAGGGTCTAACTATGGCTACACCTTC; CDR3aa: CSVAGSNYGYTF
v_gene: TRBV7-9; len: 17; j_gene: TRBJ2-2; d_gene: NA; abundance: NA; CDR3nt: TGTGCCAGCATCCCCCTGGGGCACCAGGCAAACACCGGGGAGCTGTTTTTT; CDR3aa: CASIPLGHQANTGELFF
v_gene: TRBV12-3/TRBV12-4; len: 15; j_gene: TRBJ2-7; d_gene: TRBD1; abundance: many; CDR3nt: TGTGCCAGCAGTTTACCCGGGACAGGTCCCTACGAGCAGTACTTC; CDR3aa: CASSLPGTGPYEQYF
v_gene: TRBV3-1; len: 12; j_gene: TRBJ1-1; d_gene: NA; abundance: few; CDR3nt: TGTGCCAGCAGCCGAACCACTGCTGAAGCTTTCTTT; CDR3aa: CASSRTTAEAFF